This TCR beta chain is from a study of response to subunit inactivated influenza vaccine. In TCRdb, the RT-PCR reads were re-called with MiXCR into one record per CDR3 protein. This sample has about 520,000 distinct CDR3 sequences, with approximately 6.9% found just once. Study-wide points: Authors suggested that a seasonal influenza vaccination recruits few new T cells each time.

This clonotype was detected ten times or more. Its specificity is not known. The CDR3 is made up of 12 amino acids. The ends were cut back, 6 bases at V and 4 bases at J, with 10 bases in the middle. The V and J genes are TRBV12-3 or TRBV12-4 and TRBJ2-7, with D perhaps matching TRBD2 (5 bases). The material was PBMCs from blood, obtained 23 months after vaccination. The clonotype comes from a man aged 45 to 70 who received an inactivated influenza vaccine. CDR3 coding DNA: TGTGCCAGCAGCCCGGACTTGTACGAGCAGTACTTC. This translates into CASSPDLYEQYF.